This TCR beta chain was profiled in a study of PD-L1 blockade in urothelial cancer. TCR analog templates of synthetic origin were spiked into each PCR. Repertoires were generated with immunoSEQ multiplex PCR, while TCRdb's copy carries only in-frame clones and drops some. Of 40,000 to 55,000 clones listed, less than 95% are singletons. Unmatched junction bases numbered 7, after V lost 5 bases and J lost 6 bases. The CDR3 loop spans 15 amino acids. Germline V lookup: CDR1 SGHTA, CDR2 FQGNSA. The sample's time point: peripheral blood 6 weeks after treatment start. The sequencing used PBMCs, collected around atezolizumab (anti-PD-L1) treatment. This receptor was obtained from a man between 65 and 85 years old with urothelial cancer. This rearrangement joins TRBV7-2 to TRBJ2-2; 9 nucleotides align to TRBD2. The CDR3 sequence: CASSPLGLASGELFF. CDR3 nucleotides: TGTGCCAGCAGCCCCTTGGGACTAGCTTCCGGGGAGCTGTTTTTT.